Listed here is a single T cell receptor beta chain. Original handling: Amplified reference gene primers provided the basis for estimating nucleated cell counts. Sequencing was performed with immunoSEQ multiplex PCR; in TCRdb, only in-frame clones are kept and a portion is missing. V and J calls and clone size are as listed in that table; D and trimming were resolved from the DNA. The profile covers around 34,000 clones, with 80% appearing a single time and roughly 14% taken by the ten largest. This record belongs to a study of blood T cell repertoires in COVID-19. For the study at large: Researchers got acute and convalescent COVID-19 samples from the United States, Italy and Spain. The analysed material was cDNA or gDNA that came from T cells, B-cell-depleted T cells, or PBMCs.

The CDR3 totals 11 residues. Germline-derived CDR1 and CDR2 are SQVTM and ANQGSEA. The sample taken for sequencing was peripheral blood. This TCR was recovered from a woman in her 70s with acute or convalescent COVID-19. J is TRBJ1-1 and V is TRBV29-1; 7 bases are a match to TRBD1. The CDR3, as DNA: TGCAACCGCCAGGGGGACACTGAAGCTTTCTTT. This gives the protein CNRQGDTEAFF.